These 20 T cell receptor beta chains were sequenced from one sample in a study of Ad26.COV2.S vaccination and SARS-CoV-2 variants. The treatment is: about 20 received Ad26.COV2.S at low or high dose, single or two shots; about five received placebo; per-sample allocation not given. Sampling occurred on day 63 after the first vaccine or placebo injection. Generated by immunoSEQ multiplex PCR, the TCRdb table keeps only in-frame clones and is missing some. The sample gives some 350,000 clones, around 90% of which show up once; over 5% is in the top ten. The sequences come from peripheral blood, collected in a trial of Ad26.COV2.S vaccine versus placebo. These receptors originate from a person aged 18-60 years who received the Ad26.COV2.S COVID-19 vaccine or a placebo.

The rearrangement uses TRBV7-9 and TRBJ1-1, with a tentative D call TRBD1 (6 bases). V was trimmed by 8 bases and J by 5 bases, leaving 18 bases between them. The CDR3 loop spans 14 amino acids. CDR1 is SEHNR, CDR2 FQNEAQ, per germline (reference sequence). The CDR3 DNA reads as TGTGCCAGCGGCCTTGGGGGGGGCGCGACTGAAGCTTTCTTT. It codes for CASGLGGGATEAFF.

The chain carries TRBV27 and TRBJ1-1; D gene ambiguous. Germline V gene data show CDR1 as MNHEY and CDR2 as SMNVEV (reference sequence). The CDR3 contains 14 residues. V lost 3 bases and J 4 bases, leaving 12 bases between the germline ends. The CDR3, as DNA: TGTGCCAGCAGTTTGGGCCTTCTAGGCACTGAAGCTTTCTTT. Its translation is CASSLGLLGTEAFF.

The rearrangement joins TRBV7-2 to TRBJ2-1; TRBD2 matches at 16 bases. This CDR3 is 14 amino acids long. CDR1 and CDR2 from the germline V gene are SGHTA and FQGNSA. V shed 6 bases, J shed 15 bases, and the junction held 8 bases outside the gene matches. The CDR3 loop reads CASRSGTSGRAGFF. Here the CDR3 DNA reads TGTGCCAGCAGATCCGGGACTAGCGGGAGGGCCGGGTTCTTC.

As to this clone: An end of the junction differs from the germline gene, which may be a read error. The J gene is TRBJ1-2, the V gene TRBV5-4; weak D call: TRBD1 (5 bases). Germline CDR1 is SGHNT and CDR2 is YYREEE (reference sequence). CDR3 size: 12 residues. CDR3 coding DNA: TGTGCCAGCAGCTTGGCATCCCAAACGACAGTCTTC. Its translation is CASSLASQTTVF.

The chain recombines TRBV2 with TRBJ1-1, with a possible D match to TRBD1 (5 bases). Germline V gene sequence: CDR1 SNHLY, CDR2 FYNNEI. The V gene lost 6 bases and the J gene lost 4 bases, with 6 bases spanning the gap. The CDR3 runs to 11 residues. The CDR3, as DNA: TGTGCCAGCAGGGGGGTCACTGAAGCTTTCTTT. Encoded protein: CASRGVTEAFF.

This clone was observed a handful of times. The rearrangement links TRBV5-1 to TRBJ1-6; D unresolved. V lost 2 bases, J lost 6 bases, and 9 bases lay in between. The CDR3 is made up of 14 amino acids. In germline, CDR1 is SGHRS, CDR2 YFSETQ. In DNA form, the CDR3 reads TGCGCCAGCAGCTTAGGAGGGAGTAATTCACCCCTCCACTTT. This gives the protein CASSLGGSNSPLHF.

The J gene is TRBJ1-2, the V gene TRBV18; TRBD1 matches at 7 bases. Germline CDR1 KGHSH, CDR2 LQKENI. The ends lost 3 bases at V and 10 bases at J; junction bases unmatched: 11. CDR3 size: 14 residues. The CDR3 loop reads CASSPATGTEVYTF. The CDR3 DNA reads TGTGCCAGCTCACCGGCGACCGGGACAGAGGTCTACACCTTC.

The J gene is TRBJ2-3, the V gene TRBV7-9, with 7 positions matching TRBD2. Germline loops: CDR1 SEHNR, CDR2 FQNEAQ (reference sequence). J gave up 3 bases and V 6 bases, and 12 bases lay outside the gene matches. The CDR3 runs to 16 residues. CDR3 residues: CASSRSRGSETDTQYF. The CDR3 DNA sequence: TGTGCCAGCAGTCGTAGTCGCGGGAGTGAGACAGATACGCAGTATTTT.

In this sample, this clone turned up once. The CDR3 sequence: CASSFFQATNEKLFF. The CDR3 coding sequence is TGTGCCAGCAGTTTTTTCCAAGCAACTAATGAAAAACTGTTTTTT. J is TRBJ1-4 and V is TRBV6-2 or TRBV6-3; D is unresolved. Looked up from germline, CDR1 is MNHEY and CDR2 is SVGEGT. The V gene lost 4 bases and the J gene lost 0 bases, with 9 bases spanning the gap. This CDR3 is built from 15 residues.

The chain uses TRBV5-1 and TRBJ2-7; 7 bases line up with TRBD1. There are 13 residues in the CDR3. Germline loops: CDR1 SGHRS, CDR2 YFSETQ. Germline trimming cut 1 base from V and 2 bases from J; bases unmatched to any gene: 0. CDR3 sequence: CASSLTGAYEQYF. For the CDR3, the DNA is TGCGCCAGCAGCTTGACAGGGGCCTACGAGCAGTACTTC.

The chain employs TRBV14 and TRBJ1-1, with 7 bases fitting TRBD1. CDR1 is SGHDN and CDR2 is FVKESK in the germline V gene. CDR3 size: 16 residues. V shed 1 base, J shed 0 bases, and the junction held 5 bases outside the gene matches. CDR3: CASSQVGRGMNTEAFF. The CDR3 DNA is TGTGCCAGCAGCCAAGTTGGCAGGGGGATGAACACTGAAGCTTTCTTT.

The sample holds a few counts of this clone. This chain links TRBV19 with TRBJ1-3; 8 nucleotides match TRBD1. CDR3 length equals 15 residues. With 6 bases clipped from V and 4 bases from J, the junction kept 8 bases outside the gene matches. Germline-derived CDR1 and CDR2 are LNHDA and SQIVND (reference sequence). The CDR3 nucleotides read TGTGCCAGTAGACCTCGGACAGGGCCCGGAAACACCATATATTTT. Its protein product is CASRPRTGPGNTIYF.

The chain uses TRBV29-1 and TRBJ2-2; 11 bases match TRBD2. The junction had 27 bases not matched to a gene; V was cut back by 3 bases and J by 0 bases. Looked up from germline, CDR1 is SQVTM and CDR2 is ANQGSEA. This CDR3 has 24 residues. CDR3 sequence (DNA): TGCAGCGTTGACCACCCCGGGACTAGCGGAGGGAGAAGGGGCGTCGGAACGAACACCGGGGAGCTGTTTTTT. Its protein product is CSVDHPGTSGGRRGVGTNTGELFF.

This clone was recorded a few times. The chain carries TRBV3-1 (or the pseudogene TRBV3-2) and TRBJ1-2, with 7 bases lining up with TRBD1. The germline gives CDR1 LGHDT, CDR2 YNNKEL (reference sequence). The CDR3 length is 18 residues. V shed 0 bases, J shed 2 bases, and the junction held 12 bases outside the gene matches. Written as DNA, the CDR3 is TGTGCCAGCAGCCAAGATAGGGCTCCTTTCAGGGGGAACTATGGCTACACCTTC. The encoded protein is CASSQDRAPFRGNYGYTF.

This clone was detected once. The rearrangement joins TRBV6-2 or TRBV6-3 to TRBJ2-3, with D tentatively TRBD2 (6 bases). Trimming took 2 bases from V and 3 from J, leaving 12 bases between them. The length of the CDR3 is 15 residues. The V gene's germline CDR1 is MNHEY and CDR2 SVGEGT. The CDR3 DNA reads TGTGCCAGCAGTTACCTCGGGAGAGGGACAGATACGCAGTATTTT. As protein: CASSYLGRGTDTQYF.

This clone was detected only once. The chain uses TRBV27 and TRBJ2-7; possible D gene TRBD2, 5 bases. V lost 3 bases and J 4 bases, leaving 16 bases between the germline ends. CDR1 is MNHEY and CDR2 is SMNVEV in the germline V gene (reference sequence). This CDR3 comprises 15 residues. CDR3 loop: CASSLTGFAAYEQYV. The CDR3 DNA sequence: TGTGCCAGCAGTTTGACGGGATTTGCGGCGTACGAGCAGTACGTC.

The V gene is TRBV29-1, the J gene TRBJ1-2; no firm D call. Germline V CDR1 and CDR2: SQVTM, ANQGSEA. This CDR3 is built from 12 residues. V gave up 3 bases and J gave up 8 bases, with 13 bases separating them. CDR3 sequence: CSVDGPSGGYTF. CDR3 sequence (DNA): TGCAGCGTTGATGGGCCATCGGGAGGCTACACCTTC.

The chain carries TRBV6-2 or TRBV6-3 and TRBJ1-1; TRBD1 matches at 10 bases. With 6 bases clipped from V and 6 bases from J, the junction kept 10 bases outside the gene matches. Germline CDR1 is MNHEY and CDR2 is SVGEGT. This CDR3 comprises 15 residues. The CDR3 coding sequence is TGTGCCAGCAGCACCCGGGACAGGGGTTTGGCTGAAGCTTTCTTT. The encoded protein is CASSTRDRGLAEAFF.

This chain joins TRBV6-2 or TRBV6-3 and TRBJ1-4; a possible D gene is TRBD1 (6 bases). The V and J ends lost 5 bases and 5 bases respectively, with 15 bases between them. Germline CDR1 reads MNHEY; CDR2 reads SVGEGT. This CDR3 is built from 15 residues. The CDR3 region has the DNA TGTGCCAGCAGTCGTGTGACAGGCGAAAATGAAAAACTGTTTTTT. This encodes CASSRVTGENEKLFF.

The chain links TRBV6-5 to TRBJ1-1; D is undetermined. In germline, CDR1 is MNHEY, CDR2 SVGAGI. CDR3 length equals 11 residues. Between the trimmed V and J ends, which lost 6 bases and 4 bases, there was a span of 6 bases. The CDR3, as DNA: TGTGCCAGCAGGCTCCGCACTGAAGCTTTCTTT. This translates into CASRLRTEAFF.